This T cell receptor beta chain stems from a study of cytomegalovirus exposure and HLA in healthy donors. Whole-study findings and limits: A missense variant in DCLRE1C was later tied to TCR beta V- and J-gene trimming.

Points on this clone: Antigen specificity is unknown.

Germline V CDR1 and CDR2: SGHAT, FQNNGV. Trimming at V came to 2 bases and at J to 8 bases, leaving 7 bases not matched to a gene. This CDR3 has 14 residues. The PCR employed 60 Vbeta primers together with 13 Jbeta primers. Clones were read by immunoSEQ multiplex PCR, and TCRdb kept only the in-frame ones, dropping some. The data show under 130,000 clones, with approximately 72% seen just once and about 2.2% held by the top ten. There were likely unrecorded immune exposures, though donors were nominally healthy when sampled. This receptor was taken from a man aged 30 to 39 in good health and CMV-seronegative. The sample taken for sequencing was PBMCs. The rearrangement joins TRBV11-2 to TRBJ1-2, with TRBD1 identical over 8 bases. The CDR3 DNA reads as TGTGCCAGCAGCTTATCGCGGACAGGGTTGGGCTACACCTTC. Translating it yields CASSLSRTGLGYTF.